These 20 T cell receptor beta chains came from one sample sequenced in a study of cytomegalovirus exposure and HLA in healthy donors. Primers for the PCR totalled 60 Vbeta and 13 Jbeta. The table came from immunoSEQ multiplex PCR; TCRdb's copy has only in-frame clones and leaves some out. The sample contains 160,000 or so clones, 80% of which appear only once. The sequencing sample was made of PBMCs. All receptors derive from a man aged 18 to 35 in good health and CMV-seropositive.

The chain has TRBV28 and TRBJ1-1, with a weak D call TRBD1 (5 bases). Per the germline V gene, CDR1 is MDHEN and CDR2 is SYDVKM. This CDR3 spans 16 amino acids. V was shortened by 6 bases and J by 4 bases, with 21 bases between the two germline ends. The CDR3 nucleotides read TGTGCCAGCAGCAACCTCGACCGGTTGGGGCTCACTGAAGCTTTCTTT. This translates into CASSNLDRLGLTEAFF.

This clone was seen a few times. CDR3 region: CASSLGGETYEQYF. The CDR3 DNA reads as TGTGCCAGCAGCCTAGGGGGAGAGACCTACGAGCAGTACTTC. This chain connects TRBV7-6 to TRBJ2-7, with a possible D match to TRBD1 (6 bases). This CDR3 is 14 amino acids long. V lost 5 bases and J lost 2, with 13 bases in between. The germline CDR1 and CDR2 sequences are SGHVS and FNYEAQ.

This sequence joins TRBV27 and TRBJ2-5; TRBD1 might be the D (6 bases). The V gene's germline CDR1 is MNHEY and CDR2 SMNVEV (reference sequence). This CDR3 has 14 residues. V was pared by 4 bases and J by 1 base, with 10 bases between. CDR3 in DNA: TGTGCCAGCAGTTATCAGGGGTTCCAAGAGACCCAGTACTTC. It yields the protein CASSYQGFQETQYF.

The chain combines TRBV6-1 with TRBJ2-1; 9 bases fit TRBD2. With 4 bases clipped from V and 10 bases from J, the junction kept 11 bases outside the gene matches. The CDR3 totals 15 residues. CDR1 and CDR2 (germline): MNHNS, SASEGT. DNA for the CDR3: TGTGCCAGCAGTGGGTCAGGACTAGCGAGGGGGGAGCAGTTCTTC. It translates to CASSGSGLARGEQFF.

The chain uses TRBV6-6 and TRBJ2-5, with a weak D call TRBD1 (6 bases). This CDR3 region has 16 residues. V gave up 6 bases and J gave up 4 bases, with 21 bases separating them. Germline V gene sequence: CDR1 MNHNY, CDR2 SVGAGI (reference sequence). The CDR3 protein is CASSHVRVGAGETQYF. Written as DNA, the CDR3 is TGTGCCAGCAGCCACGTGCGAGTGGGGGCCGGAGAGACCCAGTACTTC.

The CDR3 loop reads CASSSDRGRETEAFF. The CDR3 DNA reads as TGTGCCAGCAGCTCCGACAGGGGGCGCGAAACTGAAGCTTTCTTT. The chain has TRBV7-8 and TRBJ1-1, with 10 bases aligning to TRBD1. This CDR3 contains 15 residues. Germline CDR1 reads SGHVS; CDR2 reads FQNEAQ. The V and J ends lost 4 bases and 5 bases, in that order; junction bases with no gene match: 7.

A word on this clone: Because the CDR3 is missing its conserved closing phenylalanine or tryptophan, this is likely a read error. The chain carries TRBV7-9 and TRBJ1-6; 9 nucleotides agree with TRBD1. Germline assignment: CDR1 SEHNR and CDR2 FQNEAQ (reference sequence). The ends lost 4 bases at V and 10 bases at J; junction bases unmatched: 8. This CDR3 contains 15 residues. The CDR3 bases are TGTGCCAGCAGCTCCGGGACAGGGTTGGAATCACCCCTCCACCTT. This codes for CASSSGTGLESPLHL.

V and J are TRBV7-9 and TRBJ2-7; a possible D gene is TRBD1 (5 bases). From germline, CDR1 is SEHNR and CDR2 FQNEAQ (reference sequence). Trimming pared 5 bases from V and 1 base from J, leaving 15 bases between. The CDR3 loop spans 15 amino acids. The CDR3 loop reads CASSPGYKVSYEQYF. The DNA of the CDR3 is TGTGCCAGCAGCCCAGGGTACAAGGTATCCTACGAGCAGTACTTC.

The J gene is TRBJ2-3, the V gene TRBV5-1; the match to TRBD1 covers 7 bases. V lost 2 bases and J lost 2; bases outside the gene matches: 5. CDR3 size: 15 residues. The germline gives CDR1 SGHRS, CDR2 YFSETQ. The CDR3 coding sequence is TGCGCCAGCAGCTTAGGGGGCTCGGTCACAGATACGCAGTATTTT. Translation gives CASSLGGSVTDTQYF.

The V gene is TRBV30, the J gene TRBJ2-7; a possible D gene is TRBD1 (5 bases). V lost 4 bases and J 2 bases, leaving 12 bases between the germline ends. The CDR3 runs 13 residues. Germline V gene sequence: CDR1 GTSNPN, CDR2 SVGIG (reference sequence). The CDR3 DNA reads TGTGCCTGGAAACGACAGAGACCCTACGAGCAGTACTTC. This sequence encodes CAWKRQRPYEQYF.

This chain uses TRBV5-6 with TRBJ2-3; D gene ambiguous. From germline, CDR1 is SGHDT and CDR2 YYEEEE. The length of the CDR3 is 15 residues. Trimming pared 0 bases from V and 6 bases from J, leaving 14 bases between. Here the CDR3 reads CASSLGQVVWDTQYF. In DNA, the CDR3 is TGTGCCAGCAGCTTGGGCCAGGTCGTCTGGGATACGCAGTATTTT.

This clone was detected only once. The J gene is TRBJ2-1, the V gene TRBV6-1, with TRBD1 matching 8 bases. Germline V gene lookup returns CDR1 MNHNS and CDR2 SASEGT. The CDR3 runs to 14 residues. V lost 7 bases to trimming and J lost 7 bases; unmatched junction nucleotides: 9. CDR3 loop: CASIFGRGLNEQFF. The CDR3 bases are TGTGCCAGCATCTTCGGCAGGGGGCTTAATGAGCAGTTCTTC.

V and J are TRBV19 and TRBJ2-1; the D gene is possibly TRBD1 (6 bases). Trimming left V 1 base short and J 8 bases short, with 15 bases between. CDR1 is LNHDA and CDR2 is SQIVND in the germline V gene (reference sequence). The CDR3 runs 15 residues. The CDR3 loop is CASSIVRGPGDEQFF. The DNA of the CDR3 is TGTGCCAGTAGTATAGTTCGCGGACCAGGGGATGAGCAGTTCTTC.

V gene TRBV4-2 combines with J gene TRBJ2-3; the D gene is possibly TRBD2 (7 bases). V lost 4 bases and J lost 5, with 19 bases in between. Germline V gene data show CDR1 as LGHNA and CDR2 as YNFKEQ. The CDR3 length is 16 residues. CDR3 sequence (DNA): TGTGCCAGCAGCCCTCCTAGTGGGGGGGCCGGAGATACGCAGTATTTT. Translated, it gives CASSPPSGGAGDTQYF.

CDR3 in DNA: TGCGCCAGCAGGTATTGGGAGCCTCGCACAGATACGCAGTATTTT. Amino acids: CASRYWEPRTDTQYF. This chain uses TRBV5-1 with TRBJ2-3; D perhaps matches TRBD2 (5 bases). This CDR3 is 15 amino acids long. Germline-derived CDR1 and CDR2 are SGHRS and YFSETQ. V lost 5 bases, J lost 1 base, and 14 bases lay in between. The full variable domain, its missing parts supplied by reference TRBV5-1 and TRBJ2-3, is KAGVTQTPRYLIKTRGQQVTLSCSPISGHRSVSWYQQTPGQGLQFLFEYFSETQRNKGNFPGRFSGRQFSNSRSEMNVSTLELGDSALYLCASRYWEPRTDTQYFGPGTRLTVL.

This chain's CDR3 is CASSDTDRAQPQHF. CDR3 nucleotide sequence: TGTGCCAGCAGCGACACCGACAGGGCCCAGCCCCAGCATTTT. This rearrangement joins TRBV7-8 to TRBJ1-5; 7 bases align to TRBD1. V was clipped by 5 bases and J by 7 bases; unmatched bases: 8. Looked up from germline, CDR1 is SGHVS and CDR2 is FQNEAQ. CDR3 length: 14 residues.

This clone appeared a few times. The rearrangement links TRBV6-6 to TRBJ1-6; 9 bases fit TRBD1. Trimming at V came to 10 bases and at J to 6 bases, leaving 4 bases not matched to a gene. CDR1 and CDR2 (germline): MNHNY, SVGAGI (reference sequence). CDR3 size: 13 residues. CDR3 nucleotides: TGTGCCACCGAGGGACAGGGTAATTCACCCCTCCACTTT. Protein sequence: CATEGQGNSPLHF.

This rearrangement joins TRBV6-1 to TRBJ2-5; the D gene is possibly TRBD1 (5 bases). CDR1 is MNHNS and CDR2 is SASEGT in the germline V gene. V was shortened by 4 bases and J by 0 bases, with 15 bases between the two germline ends. CDR3 length: 16 amino acids. The CDR3 nucleotides are TGTGCCAGCAGTGTTTGGGGCAGAGCGAACCAAGAGACCCAGTACTTC. Protein sequence: CASSVWGRANQETQYF.

The chain combines TRBV2 with TRBJ2-2; 8 bases are shared with TRBD2. Germline CDR1 and CDR2: SNHLY and FYNNEI. J gave up 5 bases and V 5 bases, and 4 bases lay outside the gene matches. CDR3 length equals 14 residues. CDR3 protein: CASSREGETGELFF. For the CDR3, the DNA is TGTGCCAGCAGTCGGGAGGGTGAAACCGGGGAGCTGTTTTTT.

The CDR3 DNA sequence: TGTGCCAGCAGTGCGGTTGCCTCTGGAAACACCATATATTTT. Encoded protein: CASSAVASGNTIYF. The chain has TRBV2 and TRBJ1-3; D not resolved. This CDR3 comprises 14 residues. V was pared by 4 bases and J by 0 bases, with 7 bases between. Germline loops: CDR1 SNHLY, CDR2 FYNNEI. The full variable domain, with the rest looked up from reference TRBV2 and TRBJ1-3, is EPEVTQTPSHQVTQMGQEVILRCVPISNHLYFYWYRQILGQKVEFLVSFYNNEISEKSEIFDDQFSVERPDGSNFTLKIRSTKLEDSAMYFCASSAVASGNTIYFGEGSWLTVV.